The next 10 T cell receptor beta chains were all read from a single sample in a study of cytomegalovirus exposure and HLA in healthy donors. Vbeta (60) and Jbeta (13) primers were used in the PCR. Assay: immunoSEQ multiplex PCR; the TCRdb copy retains only in-frame clones and omits some. There are roughly 170,000 clones in the sample; 80% occur only once, and roughly 1.3% lies in the top ten. The sample taken for sequencing was PBMCs. These receptors were collected from a man aged 30-40 years in good health and CMV-seronegative.

The V gene is TRBV30, the J gene TRBJ1-3; D call uncertain. Deletions cut 4 bases from V and 0 bases from J, with 7 bases between. The CDR3 has 13 residues. Germline values: CDR1 GTSNPN, CDR2 SVGIG (reference sequence). CDR3: CAWNRDSGNTIYF. The CDR3 coding sequence is TGTGCCTGGAACAGAGACTCTGGAAACACCATATATTTT.

The rearrangement links TRBV10-1 to TRBJ1-6, with D possibly being TRBD1 (5 bases). Germline CDR1 is WNHNN and CDR2 is SYGVQD (reference sequence). The CDR3 is 13 amino acids. The ends were cut back, 6 bases at V and 8 bases at J, with 11 bases in the middle. The CDR3 DNA is TGCGCCAGCAGCGCGTCGGGGGATTCACCCCTCCACTTT. It encodes CASSASGDSPLHF.

This sequence joins TRBV2 and TRBJ2-7; tentatively, D is TRBD1 (8 bases). The V and J ends lost 5 bases and 0 bases respectively, with 23 bases between them. The CDR3 covers 18 residues. The germline V gene encodes CDR1 SNHLY and CDR2 FYNNEI. The CDR3, as DNA: TGTGCCAGCAGTCAGTACAGGGGGGGGCCTACGGTCTCCTACGAGCAGTACTTC. Translated: CASSQYRGGPTVSYEQYF.

V usage is TRBV27 and J usage is TRBJ2-3; tentatively, D is TRBD1 (6 bases). This CDR3 spans 14 amino acids. V lost 6 bases to trimming and J lost 2 bases, with 12 bases between them. CDR1 is MNHEY, CDR2 SMNVEV, per germline (reference sequence). The CDR3 loop reads CASSRGQLTDTQYF. CDR3 nucleotide sequence: TGTGCCAGCAGCCGAGGACAGCTCACAGATACGCAGTATTTT.

V and J are TRBV19 and TRBJ1-1; 8 bases align to TRBD1. The CDR3 consists of 14 residues. Germline V gene lookup returns CDR1 LNHDA and CDR2 SQIVND (reference sequence). The V segment lost 8 bases and the J segment 5 bases; nucleotides outside the gene matches: 10. The CDR3: CASQDRAGSTEAFF. The CDR3 DNA reads TGTGCCAGTCAGGACAGGGCCGGGAGTACTGAAGCTTTCTTT.

The rearrangement joins TRBV15 to TRBJ1-1, with 10 bases aligning to TRBD1. Germline V gene lookup returns CDR1 LNHNV and CDR2 YYDKDF (reference sequence). Germline trimming cut 9 bases from V and 6 bases from J; bases unmatched to any gene: 7. This CDR3 spans 13 amino acids. This CDR3 reads CATGDRGLPEAFF. In nucleotides, the CDR3 is TGTGCCACGGGCGACAGGGGGCTGCCTGAAGCTTTCTTT.

The V gene is TRBV7-6, the J gene TRBJ1-2; 10 nucleotides match TRBD1. The CDR3 spans 14 residues. V shed 5 bases and J 5 bases; nucleotides not matched to a gene: 5. Germline CDR1 SGHVS, CDR2 FNYEAQ. The CDR3 spells CASSTDRGPYGYTF. The CDR3 coding sequence is TGTGCCAGCAGCACCGACAGGGGGCCTTATGGCTACACCTTC.

V is TRBV7-3 and J is TRBJ1-3; possibly TRBD1 for D (5 bases). Between the trimmed V and J ends, which lost 5 bases and 4 bases, there was a span of 15 bases. The germline CDR1 and CDR2 sequences are SGHTA and FQGTGA. This CDR3 contains 15 residues. The DNA for the CDR3 is TGTGCCAGCAGCCCGGTCGGGGGTTGGGGAAACACCATATATTTT. Translation gives CASSPVGGWGNTIYF.

The V gene is TRBV2, the J gene TRBJ2-2; perhaps TRBD1 as D (5 bases). Germline-derived CDR1 and CDR2 are SNHLY and FYNNEI. V was clipped by 7 bases and J by 1 base, with 7 bases between them. CDR3 length equals 13 residues. This CDR3 reads CASTRENTGELFF. The CDR3 DNA reads TGTGCCAGCACCAGGGAGAACACCGGGGAGCTGTTTTTT.

Turning to this clone: A junction boundary mismatches the germline segment, possibly from a read error. V gene TRBV2 combines with J gene TRBJ2-7, with 13 bases matching TRBD2. The CDR3 is made up of 12 amino acids. CDR1 and CDR2 (germline): SNHLY, FYNNEI. CDR3 sequence: CASSGTSGILDF. The CDR3, as DNA: TGTGCCAGCAGCGGGACTAGCGGGATATTGGACTTC.